A single sample is the source of the 29 T cell receptor beta chains below, sequenced in a study of T cells after yellow fever vaccination. TCRdb reanalysed the 5' RACE reads using MiXCR and keeps one entry per CDR3 protein. Among 500,000 to 650,000 distinct CDR3 sequences listed, approximately 13% were seen once. The specimen comprised PBMCs, sampled on the day of the yellow fever booster vaccination. These receptors were collected from a man younger than 45 who received the YFV17D yellow fever vaccine.

The genes are TRBV3-1 and TRBJ2-3; 13 bases map to TRBD2. Germline CDR1 is LGHDT and CDR2 is YNNKEL (reference sequence). V shed 6 bases, J shed 6 bases, and the junction held 6 bases outside the gene matches. This CDR3 is built from 15 residues. CDR3 protein: CASSQTSGRSDTQYF. CDR3 nucleotide sequence: TGTGCCAGCAGTCAGACTAGCGGGAGGTCCGATACGCAGTATTTT.

The V call is TRBV20-1, the J call TRBJ2-1; D unclear. Germline V gene data show CDR1 as DFQATT and CDR2 as SNEGSKA (reference sequence). The V end lost 1 base, the J end lost 0 bases, and 7 bases lay between the germline ends. This CDR3 has 14 amino acids. CDR3 amino acids: CSARVGSSYNEQFF. CDR3 in DNA: TGCAGTGCTAGAGTGGGAAGCTCCTACAATGAGCAGTTCTTC.

This clonotype was observed a few times. The chain recombines TRBV7-2 with TRBJ2-3, with D hard to call. The CDR3 is 14 residues long. Germline V lookup: CDR1 SGHTA, CDR2 FQGNSA. Between the trimmed V and J ends, which lost 2 bases and 6 bases, there was a span of 12 bases. The CDR3 region has the DNA TGTGCCAGCAGCTTAATCCGAGCTGGTGATACGCAGTATTTT. Amino acid sequence: CASSLIRAGDTQYF.

The chain has TRBV4-3 and TRBJ2-1; 11 nucleotides agree with TRBD2. From germline, CDR1 is LGHNA and CDR2 YSLEER. V shed 1 base, J shed 3 bases, and the junction held 5 bases outside the gene matches. CDR3 length: 17 amino acids. CDR3 protein: CASSQGLAGGVYNEQFF. CDR3 nucleotide sequence: TGCGCCAGCAGCCAAGGGCTAGCGGGAGGAGTCTACAATGAGCAGTTCTTC.

In its sample, this clonotype was seen many times. The rearrangement uses TRBV7-9 and TRBJ2-1; maybe TRBD1 (5 bases). The CDR3 sequence is 13 residues long. V was trimmed by 1 base and J by 7 bases, leaving 8 bases between them. CDR1 is SEHNR and CDR2 is FQNEAQ in the germline V gene (reference sequence). CDR3 in amino acids: CASSLGRVNEQFF. The CDR3, as DNA: TGTGCCAGCAGCTTAGGCAGGGTGAATGAGCAGTTCTTC.

The V call is TRBV3-1, the J call TRBJ2-5; 7 positions agree with TRBD1. V lost 0 bases, J lost 2 bases, and 6 bases stayed unmatched. The CDR3 extends over 16 amino acids. The germline V gene has CDR1 LGHDT and CDR2 YNNKEL (reference sequence). Here the CDR3 DNA reads TGTGCCAGCAGCCAAGATCTTGCGACAGGGCAAGAGACCCAGTACTTC. Protein sequence: CASSQDLATGQETQYF.

V and J are TRBV18 and TRBJ2-1; 8 positions match TRBD2. Germline lookup yields CDR1 KGHSH and CDR2 LQKENI. The CDR3 sequence is 18 residues long. Germline trimming cut 2 bases from V and 4 bases from J; bases unmatched to any gene: 13. In nucleotides, the CDR3 is TGTGCCAGCTCACCAACTATAATACTAGCGGCCCGATACAATGAGCAGTTCTTC. Translation: CASSPTIILAARYNEQFF.

This clonotype was recorded only once. The chain joins TRBV20-1 to TRBJ2-2; the match to TRBD2 covers 7 bases. The CDR3 is made up of 15 amino acids. Germline lookup yields CDR1 DFQATT and CDR2 SNEGSKA (reference sequence). V shed 5 bases and J 0 bases; nucleotides not matched to a gene: 6. CDR3 amino acids: CSAAKRGTNTGELFF. The CDR3, as DNA: TGCAGTGCTGCTAAGCGGGGAACGAACACCGGGGAGCTGTTTTTT.

This chain connects TRBV20-1 to TRBJ2-1; TRBD2 aligns across 7 bases. The CDR3 is made up of 12 amino acids. CDR1 is DFQATT and CDR2 is SNEGSKA in the germline V gene (reference sequence). Unmatched junction bases numbered 10, after V lost 5 bases and J lost 12 bases. CDR3 protein: CSAGGKPGGQFF. Here the CDR3 DNA reads TGCAGTGCTGGGGGTAAACCGGGGGGGCAGTTCTTC.

CDR3 sequence (DNA): TGCGCCAGCAGCCAGGAGGGAAGGGAAAAACTGTTTTTT. This encodes CASSQEGREKLFF. The chain uses TRBV4-3 and TRBJ1-4, with D hard to call. Per the germline V gene, CDR1 is LGHNA and CDR2 is YSLEER. The CDR3 spans 13 residues. V was cut by 3 bases and J by 8 bases, with 10 bases left in between.

The sample holds a few counts of this clonotype. The chain employs TRBV3-1 and TRBJ2-5; possibly TRBD2 for D (5 bases). This CDR3 has 15 amino acids. Trimming cost V 4 bases and J 4 bases, with 16 bases left between them. Germline V CDR1 and CDR2: LGHDT, YNNKEL (reference sequence). DNA for the CDR3: TGTGCCAGCAGCCCGTCACCCGCGGGTGGAGAGACCCAGTACTTC. This translates into CASSPSPAGGETQYF.

This clonotype was seen more than once but under ten times. The rearrangement joins TRBV29-1 to TRBJ2-1; TRBD2 aligns across 9 bases. V lost 3 bases and J lost 6; bases outside the gene matches: 6. Per the germline V gene, CDR1 is SQVTM and CDR2 is ANQGSEA. The CDR3 totals 14 residues. CDR3 sequence (DNA): TGCAGCGTTGACCGCGGGAGGGGGGGCAATGAGCAGTTCTTC. Translating it yields CSVDRGRGGNEQFF.

Here the CDR3 reads CASSDWQGKVITYEQYF. CDR3 sequence (DNA): TGTGCCAGCAGTGACTGGCAGGGTAAAGTCATTACCTACGAGCAGTACTTC. This chain uses TRBV6-4 with TRBJ2-7; perhaps TRBD1 as D (5 bases). Germline loops: CDR1 MRHNA, CDR2 SNTAGT. Trimming took 1 base from V and 2 from J, leaving 18 bases between them. This CDR3 region has 17 residues.

This clonotype was seen only a few times. CDR3 sequence: CAWSVGQSSNYGYTF. The CDR3 DNA reads TGTGCCTGGAGTGTAGGGCAGAGTTCTAACTATGGCTACACCTTC. V and J are TRBV30 and TRBJ1-2; D is ambiguous. The germline CDR1 and CDR2 sequences are GTSNPN and SVGIG (reference sequence). The length of the CDR3 is 15 residues. V was trimmed by 0 bases and J by 0 bases, leaving 11 bases between them.

The table lists this clonotype with a few counts. V is TRBV19 and J is TRBJ2-1, with D maybe TRBD2 (5 bases). Between the trimmed V and J ends, which lost 7 bases and 3 bases, there was a span of 13 bases. CDR3 size: 14 residues. Germline CDR1 reads LNHDA; CDR2 reads SQIVND (reference sequence). CDR3: CASNTGKGYNEQFF. The CDR3 DNA is TGTGCCAGTAATACGGGAAAAGGCTACAATGAGCAGTTCTTC.

This clonotype was seen repeatedly, ten times or more. The rearrangement uses TRBV5-1 and TRBJ1-1, with D possibly TRBD1 on 5 matching bases. V was trimmed by 3 bases and J by 0 bases, leaving 9 bases between them. Germline V lookup: CDR1 SGHRS, CDR2 YFSETQ. This CDR3 has 14 residues. This CDR3 is CASSWTGVNTEAFF. In nucleotides, the CDR3 is TGCGCCAGCAGCTGGACGGGGGTGAACACTGAAGCTTTCTTT.

This chain links TRBV5-6 with TRBJ2-1, with 14 bases aligning to TRBD2. The CDR3 runs to 18 residues. Germline V gives CDR1 SGHDT, CDR2 YYEEEE. Losses at the gene ends were 2 bases for V and 6 bases for J; bases not matched to a gene: 10. DNA for the CDR3: TGTGCCAGCAGCTTCTTCCCCGGGACTAGCGGGAGTCCCAATGAGCAGTTCTTC. This translates into CASSFFPGTSGSPNEQFF.

In its sample, this clonotype was seen a few times. CDR3 bases: TGCGCCAGCAGCTTGGGGCCAGGACTAGTCGGTGAGCAGTTCTTC. This gives the protein CASSLGPGLVGEQFF. V usage is TRBV5-1 and J usage is TRBJ2-1; 7 nucleotides agree with TRBD2. Trimming at V came to 0 bases and at J to 9 bases, leaving 9 bases not matched to a gene. Germline V gene data show CDR1 as SGHRS and CDR2 as YFSETQ. The CDR3 contains 15 residues.

The rearrangement uses TRBV27 and TRBJ1-2; TRBD1 aligns across 10 bases. V shed 3 bases and J 7 bases; nucleotides not matched to a gene: 8. Germline V gene sequence: CDR1 MNHEY, CDR2 SMNVEV (reference sequence). The CDR3 length is 15 residues. This CDR3 is CASSFRDRGSGGYTF. The DNA of the CDR3 is TGTGCCAGCAGTTTCCGGGACAGGGGAAGCGGTGGCTACACCTTC.

This clonotype was picked up a small number of times. CDR3 DNA: TGTGCCAGCAAGCGTAGACGAGGGGCAGGGGAGGAGACCCAGTACTTC. Translation gives CASKRRRGAGEETQYF. The rearrangement joins TRBV5-6 to TRBJ2-5, with D tentatively TRBD1 (6 bases). Trimming shortened V by 6 bases and J by 5 bases, and 23 bases separated the two germline ends. Germline CDR1 and CDR2: SGHDT and YYEEEE. This CDR3 region has 16 residues.

In nucleotides, the CDR3 is TGCAGTGCTAGGGCCACAGGGGGCAATCAGCCCCAGCATTTT. This sequence encodes CSARATGGNQPQHF. The V and J genes are TRBV20-1 and TRBJ1-5; 7 bases agree with TRBD1. The CDR3 extends over 14 amino acids. With 3 bases clipped from V and 2 bases from J, the junction kept 4 bases outside the gene matches. Germline V gene data show CDR1 as DFQATT and CDR2 as SNEGSKA (reference sequence).

The chain couples TRBV7-2 to TRBJ1-5, with D uncertain. CDR3 size: 13 residues. Germline V gene lookup returns CDR1 SGHTA and CDR2 FQGNSA. V lost 1 base and J lost 11, with 12 bases in between. CDR3: CASSLGTLGAQHF. The CDR3 DNA reads TGTGCCAGCAGCTTAGGGACCCTCGGGGCCCAGCATTTT.

This chain links TRBV24-1 with TRBJ2-1; TRBD1 aligns across 7 bases. V dropped 8 bases and J dropped 5; count of bases not matched to a gene: 8. CDR3 length: 14 amino acids. Germline V lookup: CDR1 KGHDR, CDR2 SFDVKD. Here the CDR3 reads CATNQGVNDNEQFF. CDR3 in DNA: TGTGCCACCAACCAGGGGGTAAACGACAATGAGCAGTTCTTC.

This clonotype has a handful of counts. This chain uses TRBV11-2 with TRBJ2-1; the match to TRBD1 covers 7 bases. The CDR3 has 15 amino acids. Germline loops: CDR1 SGHAT, CDR2 FQNNGV. Trimming removed 5 bases from V and 6 bases from J; junction bases left unmatched: 10. CDR3: CASSTYRGRANEQFF. CDR3 DNA: TGTGCCAGCAGCACATACAGGGGCCGGGCCAATGAGCAGTTCTTC.

This clonotype occurred a few times. This sequence joins TRBV12-3 or TRBV12-4 and TRBJ2-4; D possibly corresponds to TRBD1 (5 bases). The CDR3 contains 12 residues. Trimming removed 7 bases at V and 13 bases at J, with 17 bases between. The CDR3 loop is CASTFDRTIQYF. CDR3 nucleotides: TGTGCCAGCACCTTTGACAGAACTATCCAGTACTTC.

This clonotype was observed a handful of times. This sequence joins TRBV5-4 and TRBJ2-3; possible D gene TRBD2, 5 bases. Germline lookup yields CDR1 SGHNT and CDR2 YYREEE (reference sequence). CDR3 length: 22 amino acids. Trimming removed 0 bases from V and 5 bases from J, with 34 bases in between. The CDR3 protein is CASSLARLPWLPEGPRGDTQYF. In DNA, the CDR3 is TGTGCCAGCAGCTTGGCGCGACTACCCTGGCTGCCGGAAGGTCCTCGGGGAGATACGCAGTATTTT.

A few counts support this clonotype. At one end the junction does not follow the germline gene, possibly because of a read error. This chain links TRBV7-2 with TRBJ2-3; 7 bases are a match to TRBD2. The CDR3 is made up of 13 amino acids. Germline assignment: CDR1 SGHTA and CDR2 FQGNSA. CDR3 protein: CASSLSAGDRQYF. For the CDR3, the DNA is TGTGCCAGCAGCTTAAGTGCGGGGGATAGGCAGTATTTT.

The table lists this clonotype with a few counts. This sequence joins TRBV9 and TRBJ1-4; D might be TRBD1 (6 bases). The CDR3 is 15 amino acids. The V end lost 3 bases, the J end lost 3 bases, and 12 bases lay between the germline ends. Looked up from germline, CDR1 is SGDLS and CDR2 is YYNGEE. The CDR3 loop is CASSAQGGSNEKLFF. The CDR3 region has the DNA TGTGCCAGCAGCGCCCAAGGGGGTTCTAATGAAAAACTGTTTTTT.

This chain uses TRBV6-1 with TRBJ2-1; 7 bases fit TRBD1. After removal of 6 bases from V and 3 bases from J, the junction contained 8 bases not matched to a gene. The V gene's germline CDR1 is MNHNS and CDR2 SASEGT. This CDR3 contains 15 residues. The CDR3 loop reads CASSPRTGFYNEQFF. The CDR3 DNA follows: TGTGCCAGCAGCCCCCGGACAGGTTTCTACAATGAGCAGTTCTTC.